What follows are 15 T cell receptor beta chains derived from one specimen sequenced in a study of cytomegalovirus exposure and HLA in healthy donors. Use of 60 Vbeta and 13 Jbeta primers characterized the PCR. TCRdb's table, derived via immunoSEQ multiplex PCR, lists solely in-frame clones and lacks some. The sample yields 150,000 to 200,000 clones, around 81% seen once. Sequencing was done on a sample of PBMCs. These receptors were obtained from a woman aged 30 to 39 in good health and CMV-seronegative.

The V gene is TRBV18, the J gene TRBJ2-3, with unresolved D. Per the germline V gene, CDR1 is KGHSH and CDR2 is LQKENI. With 0 bases removed from V and 3 bases from J, the gap between germline ends came to 10 bases. The CDR3 runs 15 residues. The CDR3 coding sequence is TGTGCCAGCTCACCACCGAGCTCCGGGACAGATACGCAGTATTTT. Translation gives CASSPPSSGTDTQYF.

V gene TRBV6-5 combines with J gene TRBJ2-7; 8 positions match TRBD2. Germline-derived CDR1 and CDR2 are MNHEY and SVGAGI. The junction had 3 bases not matched to a gene; V was cut back by 0 bases and J by 5 bases. The CDR3 is made up of 14 amino acids. The CDR3 sequence: CASSYSIGGDEQYF. CDR3 DNA sequence: TGTGCCAGCAGTTACTCGATCGGGGGGGACGAGCAGTACTTC.

This chain links TRBV5-1 with TRBJ1-4; D is ambiguous. The ends were cut back, 0 bases at V and 8 bases at J, with 8 bases in the middle. This CDR3 contains 13 residues. CDR1 is SGHRS and CDR2 is YFSETQ in the germline V gene. The CDR3: CASSLAGGEKLFF. CDR3 nucleotides: TGCGCCAGCAGCTTGGCAGGAGGGGAAAAACTGTTTTTT.

CDR3 in amino acids: CASSHRLAGTEQYF. Here the CDR3 DNA reads TGTGCCAGCAGCCACCGACTAGCGGGGACGGAGCAGTACTTC. This chain links TRBV13 with TRBJ2-7, with 11 bases lining up with TRBD2. Germline CDR1 reads PRHDT; CDR2 reads FYEKMQ (reference sequence). The J segment lost 7 bases and the V segment lost 5 bases, leaving 7 bases of the junction unmatched. There are 14 residues in the CDR3.

The V gene is TRBV7-8, the J gene TRBJ2-7; 8 positions agree with TRBD1. V trimming: 5 bases; J trimming: 1 base; junction bases outside the gene matches: 10. The CDR3 consists of 16 residues. Looked up from germline, CDR1 is SGHVS and CDR2 is FQNEAQ. The CDR3 DNA sequence: TGTGCCAGCAGCCCGGTCGGACAGGGTGCTTCCTACGAGCAGTACTTC. Encoded protein: CASSPVGQGASYEQYF.

This chain joins TRBV28 and TRBJ1-2, with TRBD1 matching 8 bases. The trim removed 3 bases at V and 6 bases at J, leaving 9 bases unmatched. The CDR3 length is 15 residues. Germline V gene lookup returns CDR1 MDHEN and CDR2 SYDVKM. The CDR3 sequence: CASSFRDRRLDGYTF. As DNA, the CDR3 is TGTGCCAGCAGTTTCCGGGACAGGCGACTTGATGGCTACACCTTC.

The rearrangement joins TRBV19 to TRBJ1-1; the D gene is possibly TRBD1 (5 bases). The CDR3 loop spans 13 amino acids. CDR1 and CDR2 from the germline V gene are LNHDA and SQIVND (reference sequence). The V and J ends lost 5 bases and 1 base respectively, with 8 bases between them. CDR3 region: CASSARENTEAFF. The CDR3 DNA follows: TGTGCCAGTAGTGCCAGGGAGAACACTGAAGCTTTCTTT. Full variable domain (outside the CDR3, taken from reference TRBV19 and TRBJ1-1): DGGITQSPKYLFRKEGQNVTLSCEQNLNHDAMYWYRQDPGQGLRLIYYSQIVNDFQKGDIAEGYSVSREKKESFPLTVTSAQKNPTAFYLCASSARENTEAFFGQGTRLTVV.

The table lists this clone with a count of one. Here the CDR3 reads CASGQGSSYNSPLHF. In DNA form, the CDR3 reads TGTGCCAGCGGACAGGGAAGCTCCTATAATTCACCCCTCCACTTT. The J gene is TRBJ1-6, the V gene TRBV2, with 8 bases matching TRBD1. The CDR3 is 15 residues long. V lost 8 bases, J lost 0 bases, and 3 bases stayed unmatched. Germline CDR1 and CDR2: SNHLY and FYNNEI.

In its sample, this clone was seen once. The CDR3, as DNA: TGTGCCAGCAGTGAAAACAGGGATTTCTATGGCTACACCTTC. Translated, it gives CASSENRDFYGYTF. The V call is TRBV2, the J call TRBJ1-2; TRBD1 might be the D (6 bases). The CDR3 consists of 14 residues. CDR1 is SNHLY, CDR2 FYNNEI, per germline. The V and J ends lost 2 bases and 4 bases respectively, with 11 bases between them.

The chain employs TRBV14 and TRBJ2-3; D gene uncertain. This CDR3 is built from 14 residues. V dropped 2 bases and J dropped 4 bases, with 10 bases sitting between them. CDR1 and CDR2 from the germline V gene are SGHDN and FVKESK. DNA for the CDR3: TGTGCCAGCAGCCAACATCATGGCCCAGATACGCAGTATTTT. Translation: CASSQHHGPDTQYF. The variable domain in full, with the rest retrieved from reference TRBV14 and TRBJ2-3, is EAGVTQFPSHSVIEKGQTVTLRCDPISGHDNLYWYRRVMGKEIKFLLHFVKESKQDESGMPNNRFLAERTGGTYSTLKVQPAELEDSGVYFCASSQHHGPDTQYFGPGTRLTVL.

Details on this clone: The same CDR3 arises from other DNA sequences in this sample as well. The V gene is TRBV2, the J gene TRBJ1-3, with D hard to call. The germline gives CDR1 SNHLY, CDR2 FYNNEI. V lost 2 bases, J lost 0 bases, and 8 bases lay in between. This CDR3 is 15 amino acids long. CDR3 DNA sequence: TGTGCCAGCAGTGAATCTATCGGCTCTGGAAACACCATATATTTT. It translates to CASSESIGSGNTIYF.

This clone was detected only once. This chain uses TRBV25-1 with TRBJ2-5; TRBD2 aligns across 11 bases. J gave up 2 bases and V 6 bases, and 5 bases lay outside the gene matches. This CDR3 contains 15 residues. Germline V gives CDR1 MGHDK, CDR2 SYGVNS. CDR3 bases: TGTGCCAGCAGCGTAGCGGGAGGGGATCAAGAGACCCAGTACTTC. It yields the protein CASSVAGGDQETQYF.

The rearrangement uses TRBV18 and TRBJ2-7; TRBD1 aligns across 9 bases. The CDR3 runs to 16 residues. Germline V gene sequence: CDR1 KGHSH, CDR2 LQKENI. The ends lost 6 bases at V and 2 bases at J; junction bases unmatched: 11. The chain's CDR3 is CASSPFTGQGPYEQYF. The CDR3 DNA reads TGTGCCAGCTCCCCTTTTACGGGACAGGGTCCCTACGAGCAGTACTTC.

This chain links TRBV28 with TRBJ2-3; weak D call: TRBD1 (6 bases). The V end lost 6 bases, the J end lost 4 bases, and 11 bases lay between the germline ends. CDR1 is MDHEN and CDR2 is SYDVKM in the germline V gene. This CDR3 is 13 amino acids long. The CDR3 nucleotides are TGTGCCAGCAGCGACAGGTTGGCAGATACGCAGTATTTT. As protein: CASSDRLADTQYF.

J is TRBJ2-7 and V is TRBV9; perhaps TRBD2 as D (5 bases). Germline V gene lookup returns CDR1 SGDLS and CDR2 YYNGEE. Trimming removed 1 base from V and 3 bases from J, with 11 bases in between. CDR3 length: 14 residues. The CDR3 DNA is TGTGCCAGCAGCGTACTTGAGGGAAACTACGAGCAGTACTTC. Its translation: CASSVLEGNYEQYF.